The present entry profiles one T cell receptor beta chain with its context. CDR3 length: 14 amino acids. Trimming took off 5 bases at V and 4 bases at J, with 13 bases between the two ends. Germline CDR1 is MNHNY and CDR2 is SVGAGI (reference sequence). This specimen belongs to a study of control samples from healthy donors and cancer patients. TCRdb keeps only in-frame clones here, not all; method: immunoSEQ multiplex PCR. The sample has just over 150,000 clones; about 93% are singletons. The clonotype comes from a man aged 45-65 years in good health. V is TRBV6-6 and J is TRBJ2-3; D call uncertain. Sequencing input: blood. The CDR3 region has the DNA TGTGCCAGCAGTCCGACGATAGTCGCAGATACGCAGTATTTT. Its protein product is CASSPTIVADTQYF.